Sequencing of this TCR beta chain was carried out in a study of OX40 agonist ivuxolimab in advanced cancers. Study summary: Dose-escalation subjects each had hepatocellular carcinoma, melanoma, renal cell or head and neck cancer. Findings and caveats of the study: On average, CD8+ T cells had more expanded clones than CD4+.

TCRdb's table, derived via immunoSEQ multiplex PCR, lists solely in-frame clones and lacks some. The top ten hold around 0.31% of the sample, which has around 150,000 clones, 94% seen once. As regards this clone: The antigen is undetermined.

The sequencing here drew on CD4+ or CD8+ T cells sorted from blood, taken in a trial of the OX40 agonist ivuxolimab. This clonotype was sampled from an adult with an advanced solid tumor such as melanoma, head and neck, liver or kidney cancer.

CDR3 DNA sequence: TGTGCCAGCAGCTTAGACAGGGGGCCGTACACTGAAGCTTTCTTT. Translating gives CASSLDRGPYTEAFF. The chain is built from TRBV11-1 and TRBJ1-1, with 9 bases aligning to TRBD1. The germline V gene has CDR1 SGHAT and CDR2 FQDESV (reference sequence). The CDR3 totals 15 residues. The ends lost 1 base at V and 3 bases at J; junction bases unmatched: 3.